This T cell receptor (beta chain) originates from a study of cytomegalovirus exposure and HLA in healthy donors. Study as a whole: Clustering assigned over 70% of the roughly 400 genotyped donors to the Caucasian-associated ancestry cluster. Study-wide results and limits: Looking again later, the authors saw that most CMV-associated TCR beta chains seemed HLA-restricted. Accurate prediction of most subjects' HLA-A and HLA-B alleles from TCR beta sequences was reported.

As regards this clone: The target antigen is unknown.

This CDR3 region has 18 residues. CDR1 is SGDLS and CDR2 is YYNGEE in the germline V gene. PCR was performed using 60 Vbeta and 13 Jbeta primers. Study processing details: A later analysis counted 65 million to 90 million unique TCR beta chains, roughly 11 million shared. Assay used: immunoSEQ multiplex PCR; TCRdb lists only in-frame clones, some missing. The V and J calls and clone size were taken over from that table, and D and trimming were inferred from the DNA. The data contain about 180,000 clones, about four fifths of them singletons. The receptor was isolated from a woman aged 50 to 65 in good health and CMV-seronegative. The J gene is TRBJ2-5, the V gene TRBV9; 10 bases are shared with TRBD1. The J call is in doubt because the DNA end fits TRBJ2-7 better. The sample consisted of PBMCs. The CDR3 region is CASSPGPPTGGILYEQYF. In DNA form, the CDR3 reads TGTGCCAGCAGCCCGGGGCCCCCGACAGGGGGCATTCTCTACGAGCAGTACTTC.